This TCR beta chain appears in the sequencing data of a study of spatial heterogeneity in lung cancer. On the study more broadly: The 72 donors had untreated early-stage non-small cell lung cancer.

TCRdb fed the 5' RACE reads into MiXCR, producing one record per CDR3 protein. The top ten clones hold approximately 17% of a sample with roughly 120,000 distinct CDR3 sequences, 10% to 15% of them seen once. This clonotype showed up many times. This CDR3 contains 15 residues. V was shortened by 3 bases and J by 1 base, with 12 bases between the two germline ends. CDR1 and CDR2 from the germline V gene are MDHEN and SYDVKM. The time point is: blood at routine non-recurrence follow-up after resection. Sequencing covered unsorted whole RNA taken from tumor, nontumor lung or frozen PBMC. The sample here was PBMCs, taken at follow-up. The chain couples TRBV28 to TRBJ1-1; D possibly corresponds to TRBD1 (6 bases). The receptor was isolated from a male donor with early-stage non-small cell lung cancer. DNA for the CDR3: TGTGCCAGCAGTTTGATAAGGGGGAGGAACACTGAAGCTTTCTTT. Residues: CASSLIRGRNTEAFF.